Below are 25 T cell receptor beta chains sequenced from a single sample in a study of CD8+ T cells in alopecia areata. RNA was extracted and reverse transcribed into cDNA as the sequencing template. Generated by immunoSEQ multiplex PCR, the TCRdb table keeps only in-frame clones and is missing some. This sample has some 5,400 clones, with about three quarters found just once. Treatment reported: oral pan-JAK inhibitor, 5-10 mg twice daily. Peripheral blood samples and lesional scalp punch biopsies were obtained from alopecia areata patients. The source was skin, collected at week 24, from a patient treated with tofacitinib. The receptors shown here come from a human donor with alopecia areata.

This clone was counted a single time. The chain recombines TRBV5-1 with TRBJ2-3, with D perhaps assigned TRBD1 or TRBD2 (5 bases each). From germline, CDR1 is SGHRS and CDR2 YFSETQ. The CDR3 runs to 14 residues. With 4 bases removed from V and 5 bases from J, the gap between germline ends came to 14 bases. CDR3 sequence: CASSDPGGGDTQYF. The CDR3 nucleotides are TGCGCCAGCAGCGACCCGGGTGGGGGAGATACGCAGTATTTT.

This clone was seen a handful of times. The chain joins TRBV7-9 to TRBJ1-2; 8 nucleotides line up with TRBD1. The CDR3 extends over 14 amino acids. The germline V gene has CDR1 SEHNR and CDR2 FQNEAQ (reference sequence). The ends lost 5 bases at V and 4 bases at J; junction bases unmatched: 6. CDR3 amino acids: CASSTRTGRYGYTF. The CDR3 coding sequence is TGTGCCAGCAGCACGAGGACAGGGCGCTATGGCTACACCTTC.

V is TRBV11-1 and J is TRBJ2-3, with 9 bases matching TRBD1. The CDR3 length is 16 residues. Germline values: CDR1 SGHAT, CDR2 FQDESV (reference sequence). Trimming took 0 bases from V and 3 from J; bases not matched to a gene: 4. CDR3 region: CASSLARDRVTDTQYF. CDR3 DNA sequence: TGTGCCAGCAGCTTAGCTCGGGACAGGGTAACAGATACGCAGTATTTT.

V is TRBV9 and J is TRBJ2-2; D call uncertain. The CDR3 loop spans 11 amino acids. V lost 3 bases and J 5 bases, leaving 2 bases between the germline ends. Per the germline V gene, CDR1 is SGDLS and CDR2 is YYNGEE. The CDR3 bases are TGTGCCAGCAGCGGGACCGGGGAGCTGTTTTTT. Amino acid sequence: CASSGTGELFF.

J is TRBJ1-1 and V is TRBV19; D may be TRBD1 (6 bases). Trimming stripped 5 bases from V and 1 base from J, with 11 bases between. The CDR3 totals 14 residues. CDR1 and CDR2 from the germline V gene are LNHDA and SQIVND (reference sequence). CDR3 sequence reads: CASSSYRENTEAFF. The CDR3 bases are TGTGCCAGTAGTTCCTACAGGGAGAACACTGAAGCTTTCTTT.

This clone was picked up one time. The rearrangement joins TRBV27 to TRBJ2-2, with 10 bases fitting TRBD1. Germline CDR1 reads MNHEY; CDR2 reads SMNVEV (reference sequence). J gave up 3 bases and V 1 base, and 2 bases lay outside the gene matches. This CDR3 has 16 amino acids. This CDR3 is CASSLYGTGDTGELFF. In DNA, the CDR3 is TGTGCCAGCAGTTTATATGGGACAGGGGACACCGGGGAGCTGTTTTTT.

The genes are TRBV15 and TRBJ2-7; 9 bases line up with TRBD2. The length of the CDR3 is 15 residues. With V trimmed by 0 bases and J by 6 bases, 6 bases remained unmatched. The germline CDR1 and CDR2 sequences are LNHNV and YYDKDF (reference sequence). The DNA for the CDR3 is TGTGCCACCAGCAGAGAAGGCGGGGGGGCGTCCGAGCAGTACTTC. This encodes CATSREGGGASEQYF.

The DNA for the CDR3 is TGTGCCAGCAGTTACGAGCGCCGCGCTTTCTTT. Its translation: CASSYERRAFF. The V call is TRBV6-5, the J call TRBJ1-1, with no clear D. The CDR3 sequence is 11 residues long. Germline loops: CDR1 MNHEY, CDR2 SVGAGI. The V and J ends lost 2 bases and 11 bases respectively, with 9 bases between them.

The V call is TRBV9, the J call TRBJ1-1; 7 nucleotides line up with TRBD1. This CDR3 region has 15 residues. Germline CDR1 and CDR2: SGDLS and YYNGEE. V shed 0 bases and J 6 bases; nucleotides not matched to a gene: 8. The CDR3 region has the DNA TGTGCCAGCAGCGTAGAGGGGGCCCCCGGCGCTGAAGCTTTCTTT. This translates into CASSVEGAPGAEAFF.

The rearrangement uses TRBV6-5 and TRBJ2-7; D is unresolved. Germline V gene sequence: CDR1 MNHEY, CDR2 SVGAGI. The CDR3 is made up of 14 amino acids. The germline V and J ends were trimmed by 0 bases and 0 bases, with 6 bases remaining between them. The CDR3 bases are TGTGCCAGCAGTTACTCAACCTACTCCTACGAGCAGTACTTC. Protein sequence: CASSYSTYSYEQYF.

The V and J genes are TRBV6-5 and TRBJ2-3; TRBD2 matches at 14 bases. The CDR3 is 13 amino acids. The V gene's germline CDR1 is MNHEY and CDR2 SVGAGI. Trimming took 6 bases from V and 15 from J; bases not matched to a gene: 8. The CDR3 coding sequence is TGTGCCAGCAGGCTGGGACTAGCGGGGGATCTTTATTTT. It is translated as CASRLGLAGDLYF.

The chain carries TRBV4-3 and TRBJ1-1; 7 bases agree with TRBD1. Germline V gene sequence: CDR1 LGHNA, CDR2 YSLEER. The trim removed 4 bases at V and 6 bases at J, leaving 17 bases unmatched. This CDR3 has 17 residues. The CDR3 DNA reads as TGCGCCAGCAGCCGATTTTACGACGGTGACAGGGATCCTGAAGCTTTCTTT. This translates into CASSRFYDGDRDPEAFF.

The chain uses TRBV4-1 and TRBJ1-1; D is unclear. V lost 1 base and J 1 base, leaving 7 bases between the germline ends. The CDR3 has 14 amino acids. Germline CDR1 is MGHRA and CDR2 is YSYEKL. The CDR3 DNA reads TGCGCCAGCAGCCAAGCAAATCCGAACACTGAAGCTTTCTTT. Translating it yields CASSQANPNTEAFF.

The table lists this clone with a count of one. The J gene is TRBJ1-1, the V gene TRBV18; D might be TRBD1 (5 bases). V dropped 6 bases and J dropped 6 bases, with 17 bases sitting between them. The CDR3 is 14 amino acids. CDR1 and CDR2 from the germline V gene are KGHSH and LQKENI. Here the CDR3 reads CASSTIGGFAEAFF. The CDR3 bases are TGTGCCAGCTCCACCATTGGGGGTTTTGCTGAAGCTTTCTTT.

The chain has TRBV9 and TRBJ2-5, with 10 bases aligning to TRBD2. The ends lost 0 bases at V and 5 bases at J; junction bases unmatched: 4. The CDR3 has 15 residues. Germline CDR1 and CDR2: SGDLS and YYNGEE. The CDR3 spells CASSVGLAGDETQYF. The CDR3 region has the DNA TGTGCCAGCAGCGTAGGGCTAGCGGGGGATGAGACCCAGTACTTC.

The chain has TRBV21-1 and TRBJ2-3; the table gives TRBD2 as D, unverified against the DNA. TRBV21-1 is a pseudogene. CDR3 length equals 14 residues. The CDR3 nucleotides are TGTGCCAGCAAAGCTACGGTCTCCACAGATACGCAGTATTTT. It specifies CASKATVSTDTQYF.

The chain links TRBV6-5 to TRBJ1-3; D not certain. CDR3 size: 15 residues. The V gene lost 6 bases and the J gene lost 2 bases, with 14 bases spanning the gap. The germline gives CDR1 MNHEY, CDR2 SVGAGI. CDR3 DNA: TGTGCCAGCAGACGAGACGGGTGGGCTGGAAACACCATATATTTT. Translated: CASRRDGWAGNTIYF.

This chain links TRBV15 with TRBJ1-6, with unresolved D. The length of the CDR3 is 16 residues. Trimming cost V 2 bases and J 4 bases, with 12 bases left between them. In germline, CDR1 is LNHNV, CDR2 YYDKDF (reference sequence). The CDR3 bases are TGTGCCACCAGCAGAACCATCCGGTCGTATAATTCACCCCTCCACTTT. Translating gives CATSRTIRSYNSPLHF.

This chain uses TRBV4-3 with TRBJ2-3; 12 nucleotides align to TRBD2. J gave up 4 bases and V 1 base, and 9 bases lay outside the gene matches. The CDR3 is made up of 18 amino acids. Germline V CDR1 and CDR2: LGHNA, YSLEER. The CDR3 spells CASSQVLAGGPLADTQYF. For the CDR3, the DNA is TGCGCCAGCAGCCAAGTACTAGCGGGGGGCCCGCTTGCAGATACGCAGTATTTT.

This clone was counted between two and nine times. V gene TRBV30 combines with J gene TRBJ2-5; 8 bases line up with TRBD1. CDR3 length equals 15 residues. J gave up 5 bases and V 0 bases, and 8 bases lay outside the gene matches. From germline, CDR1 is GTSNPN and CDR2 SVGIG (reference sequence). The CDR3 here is CAWSVLGQGEETQYF. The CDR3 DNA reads TGTGCCTGGAGTGTACTAGGACAGGGAGAGGAGACCCAGTACTTC.

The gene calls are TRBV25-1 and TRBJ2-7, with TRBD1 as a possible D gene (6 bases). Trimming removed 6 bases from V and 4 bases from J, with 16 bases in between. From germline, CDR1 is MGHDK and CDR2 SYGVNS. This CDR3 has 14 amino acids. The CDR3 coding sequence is TGTGCCAGCAGCATACCGGGACAAAAATACGAGCAGTACTTC. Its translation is CASSIPGQKYEQYF.

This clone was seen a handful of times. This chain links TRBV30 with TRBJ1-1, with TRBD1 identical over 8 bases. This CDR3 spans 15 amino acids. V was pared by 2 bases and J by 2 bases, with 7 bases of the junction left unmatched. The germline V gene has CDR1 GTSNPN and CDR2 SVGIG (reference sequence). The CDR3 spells CAWSNLGTGNTEAFF. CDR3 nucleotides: TGTGCCTGGAGTAACCTGGGGACAGGCAACACTGAAGCTTTCTTT.

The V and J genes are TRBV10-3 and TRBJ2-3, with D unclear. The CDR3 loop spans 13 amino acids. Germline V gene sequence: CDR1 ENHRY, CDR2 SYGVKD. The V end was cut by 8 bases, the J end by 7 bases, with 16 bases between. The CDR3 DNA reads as TGTGCCATCCCGGGTCCCCGACCTAATACGCAGTATTTT. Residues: CAIPGPRPNTQYF.

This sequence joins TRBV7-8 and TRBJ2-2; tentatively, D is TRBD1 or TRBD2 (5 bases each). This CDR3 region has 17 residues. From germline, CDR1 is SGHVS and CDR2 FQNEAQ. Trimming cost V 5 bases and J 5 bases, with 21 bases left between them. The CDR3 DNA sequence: TGTGCCAGCAGCCTACTGGGGGATCTTAGATGGACCGGGGAGCTGTTTTTT. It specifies CASSLLGDLRWTGELFF.

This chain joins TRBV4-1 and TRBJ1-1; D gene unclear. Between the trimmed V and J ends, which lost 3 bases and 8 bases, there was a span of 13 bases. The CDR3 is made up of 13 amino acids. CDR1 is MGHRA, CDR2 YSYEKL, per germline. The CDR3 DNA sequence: TGCGCCAGCAGCCACCTCAGACGAGGGGAAGCTTTCTTT. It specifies CASSHLRRGEAFF.